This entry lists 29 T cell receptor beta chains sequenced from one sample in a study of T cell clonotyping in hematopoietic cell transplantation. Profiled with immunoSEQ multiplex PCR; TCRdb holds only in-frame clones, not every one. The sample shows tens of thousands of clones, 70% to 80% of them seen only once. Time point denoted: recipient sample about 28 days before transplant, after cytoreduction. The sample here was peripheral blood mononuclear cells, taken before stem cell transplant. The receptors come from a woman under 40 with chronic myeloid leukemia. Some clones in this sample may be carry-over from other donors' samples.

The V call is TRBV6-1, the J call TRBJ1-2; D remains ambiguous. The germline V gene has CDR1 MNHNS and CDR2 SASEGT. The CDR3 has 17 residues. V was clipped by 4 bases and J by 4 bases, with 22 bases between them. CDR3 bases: TGTGCCAGCAGTGTAACTGAACGAGGGTTTCGGGTCTATGGCTACACCTTC. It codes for CASSVTERGFRVYGYTF.

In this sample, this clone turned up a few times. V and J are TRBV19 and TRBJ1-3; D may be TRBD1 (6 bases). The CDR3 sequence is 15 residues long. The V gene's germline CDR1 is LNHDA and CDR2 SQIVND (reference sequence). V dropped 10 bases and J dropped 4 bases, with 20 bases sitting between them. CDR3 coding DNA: TGTGCCACCTCGCCCCTCACAGGGATGGGAAACACCATATATTTT. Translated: CATSPLTGMGNTIYF.

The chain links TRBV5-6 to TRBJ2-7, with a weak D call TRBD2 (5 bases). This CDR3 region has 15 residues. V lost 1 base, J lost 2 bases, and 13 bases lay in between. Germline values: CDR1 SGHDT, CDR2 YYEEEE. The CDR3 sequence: CASSLRIATPYEQYF. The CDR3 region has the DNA TGTGCCAGCAGCTTGAGGATAGCGACCCCCTACGAGCAGTACTTC. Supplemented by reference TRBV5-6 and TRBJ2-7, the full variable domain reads DAGVTQSPTHLIKTRGQQVTLRCSPKSGHDTVSWYQQALGQGPQFIFQYYEEEERQRGNFPDRFSGHQFPNYSSELNVNALLLGDSALYLCASSLRIATPYEQYFGPGTRLTVT.

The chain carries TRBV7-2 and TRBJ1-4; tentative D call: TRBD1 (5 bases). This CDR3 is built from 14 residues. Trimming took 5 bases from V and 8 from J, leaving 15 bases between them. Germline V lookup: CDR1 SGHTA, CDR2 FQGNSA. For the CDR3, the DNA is TGTGCCAGCAGCCCGACAGCAAGCTCGGAAAAACTGTTTTTT. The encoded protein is CASSPTASSEKLFF.

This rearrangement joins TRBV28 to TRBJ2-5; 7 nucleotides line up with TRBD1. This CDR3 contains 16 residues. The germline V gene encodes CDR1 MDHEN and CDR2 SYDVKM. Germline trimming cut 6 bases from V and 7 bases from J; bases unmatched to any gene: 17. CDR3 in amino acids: CASRFAGTASVRTQYF. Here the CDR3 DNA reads TGTGCCAGCAGATTCGCCGGGACAGCCTCGGTCCGGACCCAGTACTTC.

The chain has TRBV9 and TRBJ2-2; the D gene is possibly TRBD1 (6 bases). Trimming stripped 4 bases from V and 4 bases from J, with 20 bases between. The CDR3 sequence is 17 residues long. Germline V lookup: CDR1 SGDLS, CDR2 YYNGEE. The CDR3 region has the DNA TGTGCCAGCAGCCCCGGACAGTCAACCCCCCCCACCGGGGAGCTGTTTTTT. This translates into CASSPGQSTPPTGELFF.

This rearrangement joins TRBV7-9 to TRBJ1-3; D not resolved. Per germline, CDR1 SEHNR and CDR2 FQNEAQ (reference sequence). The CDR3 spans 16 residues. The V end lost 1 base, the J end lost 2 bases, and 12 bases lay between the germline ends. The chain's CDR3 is CASSLGGGLTGNTIYF. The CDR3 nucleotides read TGTGCCAGCAGCTTAGGAGGAGGACTGACTGGAAACACCATATATTTT.

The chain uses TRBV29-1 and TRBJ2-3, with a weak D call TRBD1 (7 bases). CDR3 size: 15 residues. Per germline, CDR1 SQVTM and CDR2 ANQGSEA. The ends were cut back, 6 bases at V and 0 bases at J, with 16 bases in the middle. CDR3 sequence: CSVPGGSSSTDTQYF. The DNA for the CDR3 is TGCAGCGTACCAGGGGGGTCGTCTAGCACAGATACGCAGTATTTT.

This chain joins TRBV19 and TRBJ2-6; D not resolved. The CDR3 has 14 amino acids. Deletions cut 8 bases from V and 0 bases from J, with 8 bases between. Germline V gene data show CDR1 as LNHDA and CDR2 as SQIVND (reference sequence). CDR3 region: CASAMLSGANVLTF. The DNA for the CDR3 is TGTGCCAGTGCCATGCTCTCTGGGGCCAACGTCCTGACTTTC. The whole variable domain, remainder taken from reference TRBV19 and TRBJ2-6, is DGGITQSPKYLFRKEGQNVTLSCEQNLNHDAMYWYRQDPGQGLRLIYYSQIVNDFQKGDIAEGYSVSREKKESFPLTVTSAQKNPTAFYLCASAMLSGANVLTFGAGSRLTVL.

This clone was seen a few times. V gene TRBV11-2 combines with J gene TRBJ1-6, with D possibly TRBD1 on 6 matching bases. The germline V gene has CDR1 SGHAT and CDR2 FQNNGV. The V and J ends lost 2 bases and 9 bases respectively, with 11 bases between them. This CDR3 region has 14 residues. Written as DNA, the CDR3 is TGTGCCAGCAGCTTATCGGACAGCTTTTCACCCCTCCACTTT. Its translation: CASSLSDSFSPLHF. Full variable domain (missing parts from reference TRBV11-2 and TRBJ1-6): EAGVAQSPRYKIIEKRQSVAFWCNPISGHATLYWYQQILGQGPKLLIQFQNNGVVDDSQLPKDRFSAERLKGVDSTLKIQPAKLEDSAVYLCASSLSDSFSPLHFGNGTRLTVT.

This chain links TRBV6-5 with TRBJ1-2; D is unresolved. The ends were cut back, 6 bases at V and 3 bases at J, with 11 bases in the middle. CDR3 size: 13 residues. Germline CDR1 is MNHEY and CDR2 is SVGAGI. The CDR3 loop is CASSQSAYYGYTF. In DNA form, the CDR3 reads TGTGCCAGCAGCCAGAGTGCGTACTATGGCTACACCTTC.

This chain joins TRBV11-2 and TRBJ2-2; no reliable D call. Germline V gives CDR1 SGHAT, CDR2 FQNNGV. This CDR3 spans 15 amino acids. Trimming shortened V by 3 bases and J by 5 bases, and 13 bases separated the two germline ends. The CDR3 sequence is CASSFSRVYTGELFF. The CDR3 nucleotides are TGTGCCAGCAGCTTCTCCCGGGTATATACCGGGGAGCTGTTTTTT.

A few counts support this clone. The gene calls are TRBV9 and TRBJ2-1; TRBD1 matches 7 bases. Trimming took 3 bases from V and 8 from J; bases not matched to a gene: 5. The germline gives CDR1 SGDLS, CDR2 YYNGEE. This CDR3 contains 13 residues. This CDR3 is CASSGRQGHEQFF. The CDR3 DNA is TGTGCCAGCAGCGGTCGACAGGGCCATGAGCAGTTCTTC.

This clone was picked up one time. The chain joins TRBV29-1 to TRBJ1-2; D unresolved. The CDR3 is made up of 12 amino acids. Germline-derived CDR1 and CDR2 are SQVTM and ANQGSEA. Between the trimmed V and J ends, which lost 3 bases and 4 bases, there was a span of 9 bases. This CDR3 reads CSVDRNPYGYTF. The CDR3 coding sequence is TGCAGCGTTGATCGAAATCCCTATGGCTACACCTTC.

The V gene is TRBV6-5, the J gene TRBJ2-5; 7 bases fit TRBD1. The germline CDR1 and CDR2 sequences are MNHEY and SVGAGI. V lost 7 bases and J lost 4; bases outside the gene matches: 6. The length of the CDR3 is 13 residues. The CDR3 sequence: CASTTGFGETQYF. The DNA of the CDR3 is TGTGCCAGCACGACAGGGTTCGGAGAGACCCAGTACTTC.

CDR3 bases: TGTGCCAGCAGGGATTACTACGAGCAGTACTTC. Translation gives CASRDYYEQYF. The V and J genes are TRBV6-1 and TRBJ2-7; no reliable D call. The V end lost 6 bases, the J end lost 3 bases, and 6 bases lay between the germline ends. The germline V gene encodes CDR1 MNHNS and CDR2 SASEGT. The CDR3 extends over 11 amino acids.

Here the CDR3 reads CASSLARRGTGTEAFF. In DNA form, the CDR3 reads TGTGCCAGCAGCTTAGCGAGGCGGGGGACGGGCACTGAAGCTTTCTTT. V and J are TRBV7-8 and TRBJ1-1; tentatively, D is TRBD1 (5 bases). V lost 0 bases and J 4 bases, leaving 15 bases between the germline ends. The germline CDR1 and CDR2 sequences are SGHVS and FQNEAQ. The CDR3 runs to 16 residues.

CDR3 in DNA: TGTGCCAGCAGCTACCGGCAGGGTAAAGAGACCCAGTACTTC. Translated: CASSYRQGKETQYF. V usage is TRBV6-6 and J usage is TRBJ2-5; D possibly corresponds to TRBD1 (5 bases). This CDR3 is built from 14 residues. The V and J ends lost 6 bases and 3 bases respectively, with 14 bases between them. Germline assignment: CDR1 MNHNY and CDR2 SVGAGI (reference sequence).

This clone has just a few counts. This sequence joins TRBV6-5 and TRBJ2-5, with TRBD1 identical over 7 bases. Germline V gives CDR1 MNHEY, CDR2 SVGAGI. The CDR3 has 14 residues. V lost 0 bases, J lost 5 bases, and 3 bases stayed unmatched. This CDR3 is CASSYSSRGETQYF. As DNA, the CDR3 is TGTGCCAGCAGTTACTCGTCCAGGGGGGAGACCCAGTACTTC.

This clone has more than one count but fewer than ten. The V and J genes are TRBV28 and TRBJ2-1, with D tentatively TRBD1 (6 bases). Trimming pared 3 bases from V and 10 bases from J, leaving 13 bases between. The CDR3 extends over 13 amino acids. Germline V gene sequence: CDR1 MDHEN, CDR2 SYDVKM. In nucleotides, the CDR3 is TGTGCCAGCAGTTTGGGGACATCAGGCGAGCAGTTCTTC. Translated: CASSLGTSGEQFF. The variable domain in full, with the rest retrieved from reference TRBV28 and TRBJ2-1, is DVKVTQSSRYLVKRTGEKVFLECVQDMDHENMFWYRQDPGLGLRLIYFSYDVKMKEKGDIPEGYSVSREKKERFSLILESASTNQTSMYLCASSLGTSGEQFFGPGTRLTVL.

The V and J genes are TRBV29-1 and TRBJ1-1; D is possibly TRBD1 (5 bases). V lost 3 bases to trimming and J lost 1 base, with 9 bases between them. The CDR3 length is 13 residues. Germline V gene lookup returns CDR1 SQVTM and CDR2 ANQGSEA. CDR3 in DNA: TGCAGCGTTGATCAGGGAGGGAACACTGAAGCTTTCTTT. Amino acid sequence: CSVDQGGNTEAFF.

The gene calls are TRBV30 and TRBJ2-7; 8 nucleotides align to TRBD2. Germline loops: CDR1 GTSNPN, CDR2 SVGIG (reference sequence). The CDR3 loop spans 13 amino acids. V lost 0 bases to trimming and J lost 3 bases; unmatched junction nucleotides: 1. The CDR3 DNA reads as TGTGCCTGGAGTGTACGGGGGGGCTACGAGCAGTACTTC. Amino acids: CAWSVRGGYEQYF.

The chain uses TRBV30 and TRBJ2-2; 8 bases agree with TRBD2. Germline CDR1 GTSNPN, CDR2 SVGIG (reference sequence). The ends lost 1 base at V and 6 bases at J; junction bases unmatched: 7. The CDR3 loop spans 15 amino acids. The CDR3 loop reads CAWSELVGGAGELFF. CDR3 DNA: TGTGCCTGGAGTGAATTGGTCGGGGGGGCCGGGGAGCTGTTTTTT.

The CDR3, as DNA: TGTGCCAGCAGCTTAGATTTGGGGGATGGCTACACCTTC. This gives the protein CASSLDLGDGYTF. The rearrangement links TRBV7-8 to TRBJ1-2, with D possibly matching TRBD1 (5 bases). Germline-derived CDR1 and CDR2 are SGHVS and FQNEAQ. V was trimmed by 1 base and J by 6 bases, leaving 9 bases between them. The CDR3 runs 13 residues.

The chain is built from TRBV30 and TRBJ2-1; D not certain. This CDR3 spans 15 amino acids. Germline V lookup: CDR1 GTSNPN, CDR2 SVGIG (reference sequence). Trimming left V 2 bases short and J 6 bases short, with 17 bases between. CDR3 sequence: CAWSTPDNSRNEQFF. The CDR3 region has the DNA TGTGCCTGGAGTACCCCAGATAATTCCCGCAATGAGCAGTTCTTC.

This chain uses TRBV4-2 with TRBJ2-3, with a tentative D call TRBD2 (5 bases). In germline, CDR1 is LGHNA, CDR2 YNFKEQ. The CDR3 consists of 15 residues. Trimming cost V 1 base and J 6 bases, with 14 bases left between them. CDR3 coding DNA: TGTGCCAGCAGCCAAGGAGCGGATCGTGTCGATACGCAGTATTTT. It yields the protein CASSQGADRVDTQYF.

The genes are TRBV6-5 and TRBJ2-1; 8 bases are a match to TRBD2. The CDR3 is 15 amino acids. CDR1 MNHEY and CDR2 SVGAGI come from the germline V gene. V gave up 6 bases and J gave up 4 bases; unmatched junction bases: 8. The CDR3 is CASSHWGLGYNEQFF. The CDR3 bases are TGTGCCAGCAGCCATTGGGGACTAGGGTACAATGAGCAGTTCTTC.

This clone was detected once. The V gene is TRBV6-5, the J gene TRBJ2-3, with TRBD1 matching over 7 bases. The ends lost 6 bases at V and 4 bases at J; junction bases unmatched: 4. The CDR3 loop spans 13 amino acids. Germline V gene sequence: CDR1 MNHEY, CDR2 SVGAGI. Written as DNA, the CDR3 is TGTGCCAGCAGACCCCAGGGGGCAGATACGCAGTATTTT. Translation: CASRPQGADTQYF.

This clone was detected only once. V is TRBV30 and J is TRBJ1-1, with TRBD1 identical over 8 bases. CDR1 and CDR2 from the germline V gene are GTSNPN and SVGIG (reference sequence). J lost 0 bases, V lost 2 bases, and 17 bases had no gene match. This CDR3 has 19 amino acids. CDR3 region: CAWSKRGSDRGVMNTEAFF. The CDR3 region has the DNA TGTGCCTGGAGTAAACGAGGTTCCGACAGGGGAGTTATGAACACTGAAGCTTTCTTT.